These T cell receptor beta chains were read from a single sample in a study of T-cell reconstitution after alpha-beta-depleted transplantation in children. TCRdb reprocessed the PCR reads via MiXCR and lists one record per CDR3 protein. Here the sample spans a few hundred thousand distinct CDR3 sequences, roughly 13% being singletons. Sequences were derived from PBMCs, mostly from graft donor cells, sampled 360 days after TCRalphabeta/CD19-depleted stem cell transplant. These TCRs come from a male patient between 10 and 17 years old who had a stem cell transplant for acute myeloid leukemia, so the T cells may come from the graft donor. CDR3s include the opening cysteine and the closing phenylalanine or tryptophan. The D gene is left open where the match is weak. Where a row states a size, it is once, few, many or the class of an expanded clone; other rows omit it.

D gene	V gene	CDR3 length	clone size	J gene	CDR3 protein	CDR3 DNA
TRBD1	TRBV28	16	many	TRBJ2-1	CASRPFSGTGNNEQFF	TGTGCCAGCAGGCCCTTCTCCGGGACAGGGAACAATGAGCAGTTCTTC
TRBD2	TRBV3-1	13	NA	TRBJ2-7	CASVSGGGYEQYF	TGTGCCTCGGTCAGCGGGGGGGGCTACGAGCAGTACTTC
NA	TRBV7-6	13	NA	TRBJ1-1	CASSQTVNTEAFF	TGTGCCAGCAGCCAGACTGTGAACACTGAAGCTTTCTTT
NA	TRBV28	14	many	TRBJ2-3	CASSSGFSTDTQYF	TGTGCCAGCAGTAGCGGCTTTAGCACAGATACGCAGTATTTT
TRBD2	TRBV28	16	few	TRBJ2-2	CASSLWGLASSGELFF	TGTGCCAGCAGTTTATGGGGACTAGCTTCGTCCGGGGAGCTGTTTTTT
NA	TRBV20-1	13	few	TRBJ2-7	CSARDLGRREQYF	TGCAGTGCTAGAGATCTGGGCAGGCGGGAGCAGTACTTC
NA	TRBV7-8	15	NA	TRBJ1-1	CASILGRGMNTEAFF	TGTGCCAGCATCCTGGGGCGGGGGATGAACACTGAAGCTTTCTTT
TRBD2	TRBV10-3	16	NA	TRBJ2-7	CAISEGLAGGGYEQYF	TGTGCCATCAGTGAGGGACTAGCGGGAGGAGGATACGAGCAGTACTTC
NA	TRBV20-1	15	NA	TRBJ2-1	CSATLPGRGYNEQFF	TGCAGTGCTACACTGCCGGGACGAGGGTACAATGAGCAGTTCTTC
NA	TRBV14	13	many	TRBJ1-1	CATRLQLNTEAFF	TGTGCCACCAGACTACAACTGAACACTGAAGCTTTCTTT
TRBD1	TRBV6-5	17	NA	TRBJ1-1	CASSWQTGAPMGTEAFF	TGTGCCAGCAGTTGGCAAACAGGGGCCCCCATGGGGACTGAAGCTTTCTTT
TRBD1	TRBV7-8	16	few	TRBJ2-7	CASSVHRDRASYEQYF	TGTGCCAGCAGCGTACACCGGGACAGGGCCTCCTACGAGCAGTACTTC
NA	TRBV30	11	few	TRBJ2-1	CAWSVRNEQFF	TGTGCCTGGAGTGTACGGAATGAGCAGTTCTTC
TRBD1	TRBV7-9	13	NA	TRBJ2-5	CASSLASTGRKGF	TGTGCCAGCAGCTTAGCCTCGACAGGGAGAAAGGGCTTC
NA	TRBV28	15	few	TRBJ1-2	CASSWGETVPRGYTF	TGTGCCAGCAGTTGGGGCGAGACCGTCCCACGGGGCTACACCTTC
TRBD1	TRBV29-1	13	few	TRBJ2-7	CSGSGTGGDEQYF	TGCAGCGGTTCCGGGACAGGGGGCGACGAGCAGTACTTC
TRBD1	TRBV7-9	17	NA	TRBJ2-7	CASSPWTGGPSGYEQYF	TGTGCCAGCAGCCCATGGACAGGGGGCCCTAGCGGGTACGAGCAGTACTTC
NA	TRBV29-1	14	NA	TRBJ2-1	CSVGPKLGSNEQFF	TGCAGCGTCGGGCCCAAACTAGGCTCAAATGAGCAGTTCTTC
NA	TRBV12-3/TRBV12-4	14	many	TRBJ2-7	CASSSRDTDYEQYF	TGTGCCAGCAGCTCCCGGGACACCGACTACGAGCAGTACTTC
NA	TRBV4-3	15	NA	TRBJ2-1	CASSQDPRIYNEQFF	TGCGCCAGCAGCCAAGATCCGCGGATCTACAATGAGCAGTTCTTC
TRBD2	TRBV11-3	21	few	TRBJ2-3	CASSLVLTEWASGSSTDTQYF	TGTGCCAGCAGCTTAGTATTGACAGAGTGGGCTAGCGGGTCTAGCACAGATACGCAGTATTTT
TRBD2	TRBV4-2	16	many	TRBJ2-7	CASSQLTSGDPYEQYF	TGTGCCAGCAGCCAGCTGACTAGCGGAGACCCCTACGAGCAGTACTTC
NA	TRBV12-3/TRBV12-4	19	many	TRBJ2-1	CASSPREGAILSSYNEQFF	TGTGCCAGCAGTCCCCGGGAGGGGGCAATCCTAAGCTCCTACAATGAGCAGTTCTTC
TRBD2	TRBV3-1	16	NA	TRBJ2-2	CASSQRRGTDTGELFF	TGTGCCAGCAGCCAGCGGCGGGGGACCGACACCGGGGAGCTGTTTTTT
TRBD1	TRBV7-7	13	NA	TRBJ2-5	CASSHDREETQYF	TGTGCTAGCAGCCATGACAGGGAGGAGACCCAGTACTTC
TRBD1	TRBV18	17	few	TRBJ2-2	CASSTSQGRPNTGELFF	TGTGCCAGCTCGACCTCACAGGGGCGGCCTAACACCGGGGAGCTGTTTTTT
TRBD2	TRBV9	16	many	TRBJ2-1	CASSVAPGLAGNEQFF	TGTGCCAGCAGCGTAGCCCCGGGACTAGCGGGCAATGAGCAGTTCTTC
NA	TRBV28	15	NA	TRBJ2-5	CASSPVAPERETQYF	TGTGCCAGCAGTCCGGTAGCCCCAGAGAGGGAGACCCAGTACTTC
NA	TRBV4-2	15	many	TRBJ2-2	CASSQDHPGAGELFF	TGTGCCAGCAGCCAAGATCATCCCGGGGCCGGGGAGCTGTTTTTT
TRBD2	TRBV18	18	few	TRBJ2-2	CASSPRLSSGRNTGELFF	TGTGCCAGCTCACCACGGTTGTCTAGCGGGAGGAACACCGGGGAGCTGTTTTTT
NA	TRBV11-2	12	few	TRBJ2-1	CASGPLYNEQFF	TGTGCCAGCGGCCCCCTTTACAATGAGCAGTTCTTC